This paragraph reports one T cell receptor beta chain. The antigen remains undetermined. A much larger clone is a single base away; this may be a read error. Amplification yielded TCR beta CDR3 regions, with RNA transcripts as the source. HTBI primers were the set used in a first-round RT-PCR of the TCR CDR3. Each CDR3 protein is one row after TCRdb ran MiXCR on the multiplex PCR reads. Found here are some 50,000 distinct CDR3 sequences, over 40% of them singletons; the top ten hold just over 9%. V lost 2 bases to trimming and J lost 2 bases; unmatched junction nucleotides: 7. The CDR3 spans 16 residues. CDR1 MGHRA and CDR2 YSYEKL come from the germline V gene. Lactation, pregnancy, other autoimmune disease or uncontrolled infection led to exclusion of patients. This sample stems from a study of T cells in Graves' hyperthyroidism and ophthalmopathy. Whole-study results and caveats: Blood also contained most expanded thyroid clonotypes above 0.001.

This TCR was recovered from a woman aged 45-65 years with Graves' ophthalmopathy. The V and J genes are TRBV4-1 and TRBJ2-7; 9 bases are a match to TRBD1. Source material: blood. The CDR3 bases are TGCGCCAGCAGCCAACGACAGGGGGAGAGCGCCTACGAGCAGTACTTC. Its translation is CASSQRQGESAYEQYF.